These 30 T cell receptor beta chains share one sample of origin, sequenced in a study of CD4 T cells in relation to SARS-CoV-2 and coronaviruses. These TCRs are of unknown antigen specificity. The unexposed donors gave CD4+ T cells in about 2011-2018, prior to COVID-19. Isolation of CD4+ T cells took place after about eleven days in culture. The protocol was immunoSEQ multiplex PCR, while the TCRdb copy is restricted to in-frame clones and leaves out a portion. This table has 14,000 or so clones, roughly 78% appearing once. Sequenced sample: CD4+ T cells from PBMCs, cultured in vitro. The receptors originated from a human donor in good health.

The chain links TRBV28 to TRBJ2-7; D is undetermined. CDR1 is MDHEN, CDR2 SYDVKM, per germline. V gave up 8 bases and J gave up 7 bases, with 15 bases separating them. The CDR3 contains 12 residues. CDR3 region: CASRLPPGEQYF. In DNA, the CDR3 is TGTGCCAGCCGACTGCCCCCTGGGGAGCAGTACTTC.

In its sample, this clone was seen a few times. V usage is TRBV2 and J usage is TRBJ2-2, with D uncertain. The CDR3 is 14 residues long. Looked up from germline, CDR1 is SNHLY and CDR2 is FYNNEI. With 8 bases removed from V and 2 bases from J, the gap between germline ends came to 12 bases. The CDR3 sequence: CASLRAANTGELFF. CDR3 nucleotides: TGTGCCAGCCTAAGGGCTGCCAACACCGGGGAGCTGTTTTTT. The whole variable domain, remainder taken from reference TRBV2 and TRBJ2-2, is EPEVTQTPSHQVTQMGQEVILRCVPISNHLYFYWYRQILGQKVEFLVSFYNNEISEKSEIFDDQFSVERPDGSNFTLKIRSTKLEDSAMYFCASLRAANTGELFFGEGSRLTVL.

This chain joins TRBV5-1 and TRBJ1-1, with a weak D call TRBD1 (5 bases). Trimming removed 0 bases from V and 4 bases from J, with 13 bases in between. The CDR3 has 15 residues. From germline, CDR1 is SGHRS and CDR2 YFSETQ. CDR3 coding DNA: TGCGCCAGCAGCTTGGGTAACAGCGGGGGCACTGAAGCTTTCTTT. Residues: CASSLGNSGGTEAFF.

This clone occurred a few times. The J gene is TRBJ1-1, the V gene TRBV7-2; no definite D call. V lost 3 bases to trimming and J lost 3 bases, with 8 bases between them. The CDR3 has 13 residues. Germline CDR1 is SGHTA and CDR2 is FQGNSA. The CDR3 DNA is TGTGCCAGCAGCTTTGGAGGATACACTGAAGCTTTCTTT. Translation gives CASSFGGYTEAFF.

The genes are TRBV7-3 and TRBJ2-7, with D uncertain. Trimming took off 5 bases at V and 8 bases at J, with 16 bases between the two ends. This CDR3 spans 13 amino acids. The germline CDR1 and CDR2 sequences are SGHTA and FQGTGA. Here the CDR3 reads CASSRSGGQQQYF. The DNA of the CDR3 is TGTGCCAGCAGCCGCTCCGGTGGGCAACAGCAGTACTTC.

The chain employs TRBV11-2 and TRBJ1-2; possible D gene TRBD1, 6 bases. Trimming shortened V by 2 bases and J by 5 bases, and 15 bases separated the two germline ends. Germline assignment: CDR1 SGHAT and CDR2 FQNNGV. This CDR3 is built from 15 residues. The CDR3 here is CASSLTTDSRYGYTF. In DNA, the CDR3 is TGTGCCAGCAGCTTAACAACGGACAGCAGATATGGCTACACCTTC.

V is TRBV9 and J is TRBJ2-7, with 10 nucleotides matching TRBD2. CDR1 and CDR2 from the germline V gene are SGDLS and YYNGEE. CDR3 size: 17 residues. V lost 4 bases to trimming and J lost 3 bases; unmatched junction nucleotides: 13. CDR3 sequence reads: CASSPTLAGVLYYEQYF. Written as DNA, the CDR3 is TGTGCCAGCAGCCCAACCCTAGCGGGAGTTCTCTACTACGAGCAGTACTTC.

This clone appeared a few times. This chain connects TRBV13 to TRBJ2-7, with D maybe TRBD1 (5 bases). The CDR3 consists of 12 residues. Germline loops: CDR1 PRHDT, CDR2 FYEKMQ (reference sequence). V lost 4 bases and J 5 bases, leaving 9 bases between the germline ends. The CDR3 reads CASSSQGHEQYF. The CDR3 nucleotides are TGTGCCAGCAGCTCCCAGGGCCACGAGCAGTACTTC. The full variable domain, in which reference TRBV13 and TRBJ2-7 provide the parts outside the CDR3, is AAGVIQSPRHLIKEKRETATLKCYPIPRHDTVYWYQQGPGQDPQFLISFYEKMQSDKGSIPDRFSAQQFSDYHSELNMSSLELGDSALYFCASSSQGHEQYFGPGTRLTVT.

This chain uses TRBV7-9 with TRBJ1-2; D gene ambiguous. V was clipped by 5 bases and J by 5 bases, with 9 bases between them. Germline V gene sequence: CDR1 SEHNR, CDR2 FQNEAQ (reference sequence). This CDR3 spans 12 amino acids. CDR3 residues: CASSLDGYGYTF. CDR3 in DNA: TGTGCCAGCAGCCTCGATGGGTATGGCTACACCTTC.

This chain uses TRBV7-2 with TRBJ2-7; D gene ambiguous. There are 11 residues in the CDR3. V lost 5 bases and J 5 bases, leaving 7 bases between the germline ends. The germline CDR1 and CDR2 sequences are SGHTA and FQGNSA. This CDR3 is CASSVGHEQYF. The DNA of the CDR3 is TGTGCCAGCAGCGTAGGCCACGAGCAGTACTTC. Full variable domain (remainder filled in from reference TRBV7-2 and TRBJ2-7): GAGVSQSPSNKVTEKGKDVELRCDPISGHTALYWYRQSLGQGLEFLIYFQGNSAPDKSGLPSDRFSAERTGGSVSTLTIQRTQQEDSAVYLCASSVGHEQYFGPGTRLTVT.

This rearrangement joins TRBV3-1 (or the pseudogene TRBV3-2) to TRBJ2-1, with a possible D match to TRBD2 (5 bases). The germline V gene has CDR1 LGHDT and CDR2 YNNKEL (reference sequence). This CDR3 is built from 15 residues. V was shortened by 0 bases and J by 6 bases, with 12 bases between the two germline ends. CDR3 DNA sequence: TGTGCCAGCAGCCAAGAGGGAGCGTACTTCAATGAGCAGTTCTTC. Residues: CASSQEGAYFNEQFF.

The rearrangement links TRBV14 to TRBJ2-5; D gene uncertain. CDR1 is SGHDN and CDR2 is FVKESK in the germline V gene. The CDR3 is made up of 13 amino acids. Trimming pared 1 base from V and 6 bases from J, leaving 9 bases between. The CDR3 sequence: CASSQASQQTQYF. The CDR3 region has the DNA TGTGCCAGCAGCCAAGCATCGCAACAGACCCAGTACTTC.

This rearrangement joins TRBV6-4 to TRBJ1-2; 10 bases fit TRBD1. CDR3 length: 16 amino acids. In germline, CDR1 is MRHNA, CDR2 SNTAGT. V lost 6 bases and J lost 4; bases outside the gene matches: 11. The CDR3 DNA follows: TGTGCCAGCAGCGAAAAATCCGGGACAGGGGCCTATGGCTACACCTTC. It yields the protein CASSEKSGTGAYGYTF.

The chain is built from TRBV29-1 and TRBJ1-1; TRBD1 is a possible D gene (5 bases). Looked up from germline, CDR1 is SQVTM and CDR2 is ANQGSEA. This CDR3 region has 14 residues. V lost 5 bases and J 1 base, leaving 14 bases between the germline ends. The CDR3 DNA reads as TGCAGCGTTTCTTTACAGGCACAGAACACTGAAGCTTTCTTT. The encoded protein is CSVSLQAQNTEAFF.

This clone was recorded a few times. The chain uses TRBV18 and TRBJ2-3; no clear D gene. Germline V gene sequence: CDR1 KGHSH, CDR2 LQKENI. Trimming shortened V by 5 bases and J by 8 bases, and 17 bases separated the two germline ends. The CDR3 is 14 amino acids. In nucleotides, the CDR3 is TGTGCCAGCTCAAGTAACGGGCCACCAGCTACGCAGTATTTT. It specifies CASSSNGPPATQYF. Together with reference TRBV18 and TRBJ2-3, the CDR3 gives the full variable domain: NAGVMQNPRHLVRRRGQEARLRCSPMKGHSHVYWYRQLPEEGLKFMVYLQKENIIDESGMPKERFSAEFPKEGPSILRIQQVVRGDSAAYFCASSSNGPPATQYFGPGTRLTVL.

Concerning this clone: At one end, the junction sequence differs from germline, possibly due to a read error. The CDR3 spells CASSVEEGSYNEQFF. For the CDR3, the DNA is TGTGCCAGTAGTGTAGAGGAGGGCTCCTACAATGAGCAGTTCTTC. The gene calls are TRBV19 and TRBJ2-1; TRBD2 is a possible D gene (6 bases). CDR3 length: 15 residues. Germline CDR1 is LNHDA and CDR2 is SQIVND (reference sequence).

This rearrangement joins TRBV9 to TRBJ2-3, with a weak D call TRBD2 (6 bases). V shed 7 bases and J shed 1 base, with 10 bases lying between them. This CDR3 comprises 13 residues. Germline loops: CDR1 SGDLS, CDR2 YYNGEE. The CDR3 loop reads CASGGLGTDTQYF. The DNA of the CDR3 is TGTGCCAGCGGGGGGTTGGGCACAGATACGCAGTATTTT.

In its sample, this clone was seen a few times. The V call is TRBV10-3, the J call TRBJ2-5, with TRBD1 identical over 9 bases. Germline CDR1 is ENHRY and CDR2 is SYGVKD. J was trimmed by 3 bases and V by 3 bases; bases with no gene match: 5. This CDR3 contains 15 residues. CDR3 region: CAISDHRTGEETQYF. In nucleotides, the CDR3 is TGTGCCATCAGTGACCATAGGACAGGGGAAGAGACCCAGTACTTC.

The chain uses TRBV29-1 and TRBJ2-5; D is possibly TRBD2 (6 bases). Trimming stripped 8 bases from V and 0 bases from J, with 19 bases between. Germline V lookup: CDR1 SQVTM, CDR2 ANQGSEA. This CDR3 has 15 residues. CDR3 in amino acids: CSSQFGLAYQETQYF. The CDR3 DNA follows: TGCAGCTCTCAATTTGGGCTAGCGTACCAAGAGACCCAGTACTTC.

This clone was counted only a few times. The chain has TRBV2 and TRBJ2-2; D not certain. The ends were cut back, 2 bases at V and 8 bases at J, with 12 bases in the middle. The CDR3 extends over 14 amino acids. Germline V gene data show CDR1 as SNHLY and CDR2 as FYNNEI. CDR3 loop: CASSEPSVAGELFF. Written as DNA, the CDR3 is TGTGCCAGCAGTGAACCCAGCGTCGCGGGGGAGCTGTTTTTT. Full variable domain (remainder filled in from reference TRBV2 and TRBJ2-2): EPEVTQTPSHQVTQMGQEVILRCVPISNHLYFYWYRQILGQKVEFLVSFYNNEISEKSEIFDDQFSVERPDGSNFTLKIRSTKLEDSAMYFCASSEPSVAGELFFGEGSRLTVL.

The chain has TRBV6-1 and TRBJ2-1; D may be TRBD1 (5 bases). The CDR3 extends over 15 amino acids. Germline CDR1 reads MNHNS; CDR2 reads SASEGT. The germline V and J ends were trimmed by 1 base and 4 bases, with 11 bases remaining between them. The CDR3, as DNA: TGTGCCAGCAGTGAAGGGGCAGGGTCTTACAATGAGCAGTTCTTC. Its protein product is CASSEGAGSYNEQFF.

This clone was recorded only once. This chain uses TRBV6-1 with TRBJ1-3; D might be TRBD1 (5 bases). The ends were cut back, 1 base at V and 0 bases at J, with 7 bases in the middle. Germline V CDR1 and CDR2: MNHNS, SASEGT. The CDR3 is 15 amino acids. As DNA, the CDR3 is TGTGCCAGCAGTGAAGGGGACGGCTCTGGAAACACCATATATTTT. Translation gives CASSEGDGSGNTIYF.

The chain uses TRBV30 and TRBJ2-7, with D perhaps matching TRBD2 (5 bases). Trimming left V 4 bases short and J 6 bases short, with 16 bases between. The CDR3 has 13 residues. Per the germline V gene, CDR1 is GTSNPN and CDR2 is SVGIG (reference sequence). CDR3 in amino acids: CAWNERRGSEQYF. CDR3 in DNA: TGTGCCTGGAACGAGCGCCGAGGGAGCGAGCAGTACTTC.

This clone has only one observation. This chain links TRBV2 with TRBJ2-7, with 15 bases fitting TRBD2. The CDR3 sequence is 14 residues long. The J segment lost 4 bases and the V segment lost 6 bases, leaving 1 base of the junction unmatched. Germline V CDR1 and CDR2: SNHLY, FYNNEI. The CDR3 coding sequence is TGTGCCAGCAGGGGACTAGCGGGAGGTTACGAGCAGTACTTC. Protein sequence: CASRGLAGGYEQYF.

The V and J genes are TRBV9 and TRBJ2-7; 8 bases fit TRBD1. With V trimmed by 0 bases and J by 1 base, 3 bases remained unmatched. Germline V gives CDR1 SGDLS, CDR2 YYNGEE. The CDR3 loop spans 15 amino acids. This chain's CDR3 is CASSVEQGGSYEQYF. The CDR3 DNA sequence: TGTGCCAGCAGCGTAGAACAGGGGGGATCCTACGAGCAGTACTTC.

This chain links TRBV2 with TRBJ2-1; 7 bases align to TRBD1. CDR1 SNHLY and CDR2 FYNNEI come from the germline V gene. V dropped 6 bases and J dropped 4; count of bases not matched to a gene: 0. The CDR3 extends over 12 amino acids. CDR3 sequence: CASSRGYNEQFF. The CDR3 nucleotides are TGTGCCAGCAGCAGGGGGTACAATGAGCAGTTCTTC.

This clone has a single count. The chain is built from TRBV28 and TRBJ2-4; 12 nucleotides align to TRBD1. The CDR3 spans 18 residues. Germline trimming cut 6 bases from V and 1 base from J; bases unmatched to any gene: 10. Germline lookup yields CDR1 MDHEN and CDR2 SYDVKM. DNA for the CDR3: TGTGCCAGCAGCCGATGGGGACAGGGGGCGCTGGCCAAAAACATTCAGTACTTC. Translated: CASSRWGQGALAKNIQYF.

V usage is TRBV30 and J usage is TRBJ2-1; maybe TRBD2 (5 bases). The germline V gene has CDR1 GTSNPN and CDR2 SVGIG (reference sequence). This CDR3 is built from 15 residues. The V end was cut by 3 bases, the J end by 5 bases, with 17 bases between. CDR3 sequence (DNA): TGTGCCTGGAGGAGGCACGGACTGGAAAACAATGAGCAGTTCTTC. Translated: CAWRRHGLENNEQFF.

This sequence joins TRBV27 and TRBJ2-6; D is possibly TRBD1 (6 bases). The germline gives CDR1 MNHEY, CDR2 SMNVEV (reference sequence). Trimming cost V 1 base and J 0 bases, with 13 bases left between them. This CDR3 has 18 residues. CDR3 DNA sequence: TGTGCCAGCAGTTTATTAGCCAGGGGCTCCTCTGGGGCCAACGTCCTGACTTTC. This translates into CASSLLARGSSGANVLTF.

This chain connects TRBV5-1 to TRBJ2-5; D uncertain. This CDR3 has 13 amino acids. Germline CDR1 and CDR2: SGHRS and YFSETQ. The V gene lost 4 bases and the J gene lost 1 base, with 8 bases spanning the gap. The CDR3 protein is CASSRLPQETQYF. The CDR3 bases are TGCGCCAGCAGCCGTTTACCCCAAGAGACCCAGTACTTC. Looking up the rest from reference TRBV5-1 and TRBJ2-5 gives the full variable domain: KAGVTQTPRYLIKTRGQQVTLSCSPISGHRSVSWYQQTPGQGLQFLFEYFSETQRNKGNFPGRFSGRQFSNSRSEMNVSTLELGDSALYLCASSRLPQETQYFGPGTRLLVL.